This TCR beta chain is drawn from a study of tumor and adjacent non-tumor tissue in lung cancer. Turning to the study itself: Patients comprised about a dozen adenocarcinoma, a couple of squamous cell carcinoma and 1 small cell lung cancer.

Overall study results and limits: Tumor repertoires had a smaller top 100 clone share than normal lung. TCR diversity was significantly greater in tumor than normal lung tissue.

This clonotype was counted at least ten times. Its target is not known. The template was RNA from unsorted bulk tissue. A modified ARM-PCR protocol with three rounds of nested PCR amplified TCRbeta. Each CDR3 protein gets one entry after TCRdb re-called the multiplex PCR reads with MiXCR. The table has about 110,000 distinct CDR3 sequences, about 75% seen once. Germline V gene data show CDR1 as MGHRA and CDR2 as YSYEKL. V lost 4 bases, J lost 10 bases, and 13 bases stayed unmatched. The CDR3 contains 16 residues. The rearrangement links TRBV4-1 to TRBJ2-1, with TRBD2 identical over 10 bases. This TCR was sampled from a woman aged 55-75 years with non-small cell lung cancer. Sequences were obtained from lung tumor tissue. The CDR3 spells CASSPLMSGGAGEQFF. DNA for the CDR3: TGCGCCAGCAGCCCCCTAATGAGCGGGGGGGCTGGGGAGCAGTTCTTC.